Below are 16 T cell receptor beta chains sequenced from a single sample in a study of blood T cell repertoires in COVID-19. The table came from immunoSEQ multiplex PCR; TCRdb's copy has only in-frame clones and leaves some out. The table shows about 300,000 clones, with approximately 85% occurring only once. The sequenced material came from peripheral blood. The receptors were gathered from a man aged 18 to 29 with active or convalescent COVID-19.

The rearrangement links TRBV2 to TRBJ2-5; 8 positions agree with TRBD2. The V segment lost 4 bases and the J segment 4 bases; nucleotides outside the gene matches: 8. The length of the CDR3 is 15 residues. CDR1 is SNHLY, CDR2 FYNNEI, per germline. The DNA for the CDR3 is TGTGCCAGCAGTGCCCTGGGACTAGTTGCAGAGACCCAGTACTTC. Protein product: CASSALGLVAETQYF.

The chain combines TRBV6-5 with TRBJ1-5, with 7 bases identical to TRBD1. CDR3 size: 15 residues. Germline V gene lookup returns CDR1 MNHEY and CDR2 SVGAGI. V trimming: 7 bases; J trimming: 4 bases; junction bases outside the gene matches: 10. CDR3 DNA sequence: TGTGCCAGCATAAGGGGCAGGGGGATTAATCAGCCCCAGCATTTT. Encoded protein: CASIRGRGINQPQHF.

The chain joins TRBV5-6 to TRBJ1-6; D might be TRBD1 (6 bases). The CDR3 length is 15 residues. Trimming cost V 2 bases and J 6 bases, with 12 bases left between them. From germline, CDR1 is SGHDT and CDR2 YYEEEE. The CDR3 is CASSLGTTANSPLHF. In DNA form, the CDR3 reads TGTGCCAGCAGCTTAGGGACAACCGCTAATTCACCCCTCCACTTT.

A word on this clone: The sample holds other DNA sequences that translate to the same CDR3. V is TRBV9 and J is TRBJ1-5, with D possibly matching TRBD1 (6 bases). CDR1 and CDR2 (germline): SGDLS, YYNGEE. The CDR3 covers 14 residues. V lost 0 bases and J 4 bases, leaving 8 bases between the germline ends. The chain's CDR3 is CASSVGTGNQPQHF. CDR3 bases: TGTGCCAGCAGCGTAGGAACAGGGAATCAGCCCCAGCATTTT.

The CDR3 spells CASRTTGQGNEKLFF. The CDR3 nucleotides are TGTGCCAGCAGGACCACGGGACAGGGGAATGAAAAACTGTTTTTT. This chain uses TRBV6-6 with TRBJ1-4, with 10 bases that match TRBD1. V lost 6 bases to trimming and J lost 5 bases; unmatched junction nucleotides: 6. Germline CDR1 is MNHNY and CDR2 is SVGAGI (reference sequence). The CDR3 totals 15 residues.

This clone was recorded a few times. This sequence joins TRBV6-5 and TRBJ2-2; 7 nucleotides align to TRBD1. CDR1 is MNHEY, CDR2 SVGAGI, per germline. J lost 4 bases, V lost 10 bases, and 12 bases had no gene match. The CDR3 is 15 residues long. The CDR3 DNA reads as TGTGCCACATCAAACAGGGGCCCATCCACCGGGGAGCTGTTTTTT. Residues: CATSNRGPSTGELFF.

The rearrangement uses TRBV19 and TRBJ2-7, with D hard to call. Between the trimmed V and J ends, which lost 3 bases and 4 bases, there was a span of 13 bases. The CDR3 loop spans 14 amino acids. CDR1 and CDR2 (germline): LNHDA, SQIVND (reference sequence). The CDR3 DNA reads TGTGCCAGTAGTATCGGCGGCAGAAGATACGAGCAGTACTTC. Protein sequence: CASSIGGRRYEQYF.

V gene TRBV19 combines with J gene TRBJ1-6, with TRBD1 matching over 7 bases. V gave up 9 bases and J gave up 7 bases; unmatched junction bases: 3. The CDR3 contains 12 residues. Germline V gives CDR1 LNHDA, CDR2 SQIVND (reference sequence). The CDR3 here is CASRGRNSPLHF. The CDR3 nucleotides are TGTGCCAGCAGGGGGAGGAATTCACCCCTCCACTTT.

The rearrangement joins TRBV5-6 to TRBJ2-1, with 9 bases fitting TRBD1. Germline V gene sequence: CDR1 SGHDT, CDR2 YYEEEE. There are 15 residues in the CDR3. J was trimmed by 7 bases and V by 4 bases; bases with no gene match: 9. The CDR3 region is CASSRTGGEFNEQFF. CDR3 coding DNA: TGTGCCAGCAGCCGAACAGGGGGCGAGTTTAATGAGCAGTTCTTC.

The chain links TRBV6-5 to TRBJ1-2; 11 bases are a match to TRBD1. CDR3 size: 12 residues. Germline values: CDR1 MNHEY, CDR2 SVGAGI. Losses at the gene ends were 10 bases for V and 5 bases for J; bases not matched to a gene: 3. The CDR3 is CANGQGAYGYTF. The CDR3 DNA is TGTGCCAACGGACAGGGGGCGTATGGCTACACCTTC.

This rearrangement joins TRBV7-9 to TRBJ1-4; D not resolved. Trimming pared 0 bases from V and 7 bases from J, leaving 6 bases between. Germline V gives CDR1 SEHNR, CDR2 FQNEAQ (reference sequence). The CDR3 loop spans 13 amino acids. In nucleotides, the CDR3 is TGTGCCAGCAGCTTAGCCCAGATTGAAAAACTGTTTTTT. It is translated as CASSLAQIEKLFF.

The V gene is TRBV21-1, the J gene TRBJ1-1; the DNA was not used to check the table's D call, TRBD1. TRBV21-1 is a pseudogene segment. The CDR3 totals 17 residues. In DNA form, the CDR3 reads TGTGCCAGCAGCAAAGCGGGACAGGGGTTTTATGGTACTGAAGCTTTCTTT. It is translated as CASSKAGQGFYGTEAFF.

This clone was seen just once. The chain has TRBV5-1 and TRBJ1-1; 7 nucleotides align to TRBD1. The CDR3 sequence is 14 residues long. With 2 bases clipped from V and 1 base from J, the junction kept 2 bases outside the gene matches. Germline CDR1 is SGHRS and CDR2 is YFSETQ. CDR3 sequence reads: CASSLRGQNTEAFF. CDR3 nucleotides: TGCGCCAGCAGCTTAAGGGGGCAGAACACTGAAGCTTTCTTT.

The V gene is TRBV6-4, the J gene TRBJ1-6; 9 positions match TRBD1. CDR3 length: 15 residues. Germline CDR1 MRHNA, CDR2 SNTAGT. V dropped 0 bases and J dropped 14; count of bases not matched to a gene: 8. The CDR3 DNA follows: TGTGCCAGCAGTGACTCGACAGGGGGGGTGAACACCCTCCACTTT. As protein: CASSDSTGGVNTLHF.

The chain carries TRBV12-5 and TRBJ2-7; 16 bases are a match to TRBD2. The CDR3 has 18 residues. CDR1 and CDR2 (germline): LGHNT, FRNRAP. J lost 5 bases, V lost 0 bases, and 7 bases had no gene match. The CDR3 DNA sequence: TGTGCTAGTGGTTTGGTCGGGACTAGCGGGGGGGCTTCCCACGAGCAGTACTTC. The encoded protein is CASGLVGTSGGASHEQYF.

This clone was observed a single time. One junction end does not reproduce the germline sequence, and a read error may be involved. The V call is TRBV12-5, the J call TRBJ1-2, with D perhaps matching TRBD1 (5 bases). The CDR3 contains 12 residues. Germline V gene data show CDR1 as LGHNT and CDR2 as FRNRAP. DNA of the CDR3: TGTGCTAGTGGTTTGGCTCAGGGAACTTCGGGCTTC. This gives the protein CASGLAQGTSGF.